This T cell receptor (beta chain) originates from a study of radiation and T cells in renal cell carcinoma. The study, taken as a whole, reports: Without pretreatment biopsies, baseline tumor clonotype presence was undetermined.

For this clone: Its antigen is unknown.

V was cut by 6 bases and J by 1 base, with 12 bases left in between. The CDR3 covers 14 residues. Germline V gene data show CDR1 as LNHDA and CDR2 as SQIVND (reference sequence). Time point here: blood 2 weeks post-SBRT. Treatment here: 15 Gy SBRT to primary tumor, nephrectomy 4 weeks later. Clear cell pathology was present in this patient's renal cell carcinoma. Here immunoSEQ multiplex PCR was the method, and the copy in TCRdb shows in-frame clones only, minus some. The data contain roughly 140,000 clones, about 87% of them seen just once; the ten biggest clones take up roughly 13%. The chain links TRBV19 to TRBJ2-5, with D maybe TRBD2 (6 bases). This sample comprised blood, obtained from a patient whose treatment included radiotherapy and nephrectomy. This clonotype originated in a woman between 45 and 60 years old with renal cell carcinoma. CDR3 protein: CASRPSGPQETQYF. CDR3 DNA sequence: TGTGCCAGTAGACCGAGCGGGCCCCAAGAGACCCAGTACTTC. Complete variable domain (other parts from reference TRBV19 and TRBJ2-5): DGGITQSPKYLFRKEGQNVTLSCEQNLNHDAMYWYRQDPGQGLRLIYYSQIVNDFQKGDIAEGYSVSREKKESFPLTVTSAQKNPTAFYLCASRPSGPQETQYFGPGTRLLVL.